These T cell receptor beta chains were read from a single sample in a study of blood T cell repertoires in COVID-19. Sequencing was performed with immunoSEQ multiplex PCR; in TCRdb, only in-frame clones are kept and a portion is missing. The sample holds about 330,000 clones, around 83% seen once. Source material: peripheral blood. The receptors originated from a woman in her forties or fifties with acute or convalescent COVID-19. Each CDR3 is given with its conserved first and last residue.

len	v_gene	j_gene	CDR3aa
14	TRBV6-5	TRBJ1-1	CASSSGQGDTEAFF
16	TRBV6-5	TRBJ1-6	CASSYSTGDGGSPLHF
15	TRBV5-1	TRBJ2-5	CASSLGTSGGETQYF
14	TRBV7-8	TRBJ2-7	CASSLARLAGGQYF
12	TRBV28	TRBJ2-5	CASSSDRRTQYF
12	TRBV7-9	TRBJ2-1	CASSAREPEQFF
16	TRBV9	TRBJ2-5	CASRPGGSGIQETQYF
13	TRBV3-1/TRBV3-2	TRBJ1-2	CASSLNGRNGYTF
16	TRBV5-5	TRBJ2-7	CASRPWGSGSSYEQYF
13	TRBV2	TRBJ1-1	CASSEGSHPEAFF
13	TRBV29-1	TRBJ1-1	CSVAGSRDTEAFF
18	TRBV18	TRBJ1-1	CASSPVQGAQIRDTEAFF
16	TRBV13	TRBJ2-3	CASSGLAGGLIDTQYF
14	TRBV10-3	TRBJ2-1	CATMSSLADNEQFF
15	TRBV3-1/TRBV3-2	TRBJ2-3	CASSLGLAGLDTQYF
16	TRBV11-1	TRBJ2-1	CASSSRSLGGVNEQFF
15	TRBV7-9	TRBJ1-2	CASSPPGQSYYGYTF
16	TRBV30	TRBJ2-1	CAWSRYAGTTHNEQFF
13	TRBV3-1/TRBV3-2	TRBJ1-5	CASSQSRDQPQHF
14	TRBV27	TRBJ2-5	CASSLRGGRETQYF
13	TRBV2	TRBJ1-1	CASRRTANTEAFF
11	TRBV20-1	TRBJ2-7	CSATGVYEQYF
13	TRBV18	TRBJ1-1	CASSEGVNTEAFF